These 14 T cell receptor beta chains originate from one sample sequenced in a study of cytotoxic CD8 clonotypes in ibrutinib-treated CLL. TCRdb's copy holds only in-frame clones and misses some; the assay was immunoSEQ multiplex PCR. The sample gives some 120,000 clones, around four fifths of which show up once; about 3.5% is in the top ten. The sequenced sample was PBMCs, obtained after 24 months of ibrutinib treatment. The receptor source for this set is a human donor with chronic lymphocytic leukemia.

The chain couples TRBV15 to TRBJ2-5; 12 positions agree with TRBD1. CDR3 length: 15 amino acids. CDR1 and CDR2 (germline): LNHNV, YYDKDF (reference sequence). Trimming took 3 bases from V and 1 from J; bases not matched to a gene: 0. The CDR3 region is CATSRGQGAQETQYF. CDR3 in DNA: TGTGCCACCAGCAGGGGACAGGGGGCCCAAGAGACCCAGTACTTC.

The CDR3: CASTGNGEDEQFF. The CDR3 nucleotides are TGCGCCAGTACAGGGAACGGGGAGGATGAGCAGTTCTTC. The genes are TRBV5-1 and TRBJ2-1, with D perhaps matching TRBD1 or TRBD2 (6 bases each). The CDR3 totals 13 residues. Per germline, CDR1 SGHRS and CDR2 YFSETQ. The V end lost 8 bases, the J end lost 8 bases, and 17 bases lay between the germline ends.

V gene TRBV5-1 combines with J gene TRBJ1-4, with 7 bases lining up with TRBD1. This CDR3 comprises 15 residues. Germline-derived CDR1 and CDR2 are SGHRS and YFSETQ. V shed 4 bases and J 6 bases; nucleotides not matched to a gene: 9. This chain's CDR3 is CASSPQGRGDEKLFF. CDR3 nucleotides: TGCGCCAGCAGCCCACAGGGGAGAGGGGATGAAAAACTGTTTTTT.

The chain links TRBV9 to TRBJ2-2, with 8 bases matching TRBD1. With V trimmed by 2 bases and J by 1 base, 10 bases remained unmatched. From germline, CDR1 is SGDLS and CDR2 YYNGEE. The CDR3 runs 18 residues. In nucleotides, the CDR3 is TGTGCCAGCAGCGTCGGGCAGGGGGCGACTTTGAACACCGGGGAGCTGTTTTTT. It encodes CASSVGQGATLNTGELFF. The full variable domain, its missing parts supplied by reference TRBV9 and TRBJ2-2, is DSGVTQTPKHLITATGQRVTLRCSPRSGDLSVYWYQQSLDQGLQFLIQYYNGEERAKGNILERFSAQQFPDLHSELNLSSLELGDSALYFCASSVGQGATLNTGELFFGEGSRLTVL.

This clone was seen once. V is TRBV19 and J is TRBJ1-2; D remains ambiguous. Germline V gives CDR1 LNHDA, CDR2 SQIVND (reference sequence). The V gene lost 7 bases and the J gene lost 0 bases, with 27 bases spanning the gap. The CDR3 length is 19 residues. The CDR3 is CASTRTLPKIGLSNYGYTF. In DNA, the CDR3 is TGTGCCAGTACCAGGACTCTCCCCAAGATAGGTCTGTCTAACTATGGCTACACCTTC.

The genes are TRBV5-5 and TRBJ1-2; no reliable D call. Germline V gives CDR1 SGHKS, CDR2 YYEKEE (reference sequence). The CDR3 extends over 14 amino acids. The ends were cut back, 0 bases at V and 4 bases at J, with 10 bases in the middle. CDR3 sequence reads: CASSLGTQSYGYTF. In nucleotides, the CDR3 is TGTGCCAGCAGCTTGGGCACCCAAAGCTATGGCTACACCTTC.

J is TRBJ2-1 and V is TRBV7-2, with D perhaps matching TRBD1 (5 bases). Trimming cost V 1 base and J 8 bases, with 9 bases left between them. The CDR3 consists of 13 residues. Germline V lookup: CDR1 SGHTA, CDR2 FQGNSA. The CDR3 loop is CASSLGLGDEQFF. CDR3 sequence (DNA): TGTGCCAGCAGCTTAGGGTTAGGGGATGAGCAGTTCTTC.

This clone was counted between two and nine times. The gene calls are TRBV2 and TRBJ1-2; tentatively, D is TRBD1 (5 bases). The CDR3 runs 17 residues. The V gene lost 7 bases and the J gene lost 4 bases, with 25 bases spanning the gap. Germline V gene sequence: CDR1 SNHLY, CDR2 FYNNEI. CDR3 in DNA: TGTGCCAGCACTCCAACGCTAGGAAGGGGAAGGTTCTATGGCTACACCTTC. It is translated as CASTPTLGRGRFYGYTF. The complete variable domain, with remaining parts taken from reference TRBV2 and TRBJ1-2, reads EPEVTQTPSHQVTQMGQEVILRCVPISNHLYFYWYRQILGQKVEFLVSFYNNEISEKSEIFDDQFSVERPDGSNFTLKIRSTKLEDSAMYFCASTPTLGRGRFYGYTFGSGTRLTVV.

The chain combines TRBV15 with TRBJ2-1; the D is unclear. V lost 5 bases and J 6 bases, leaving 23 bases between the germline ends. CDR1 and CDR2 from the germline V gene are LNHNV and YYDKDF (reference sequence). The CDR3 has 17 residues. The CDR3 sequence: CATSFSTGGVTLNEQFF. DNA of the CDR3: TGTGCCACCAGCTTCTCAACTGGCGGAGTGACTCTCAATGAGCAGTTCTTC.

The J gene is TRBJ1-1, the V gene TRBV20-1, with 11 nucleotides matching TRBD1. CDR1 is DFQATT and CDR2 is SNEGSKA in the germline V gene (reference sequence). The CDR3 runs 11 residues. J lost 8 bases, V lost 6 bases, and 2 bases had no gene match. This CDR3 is CSAWDRGEAFF. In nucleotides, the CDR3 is TGCAGTGCCTGGGACAGGGGGGAAGCTTTCTTT.

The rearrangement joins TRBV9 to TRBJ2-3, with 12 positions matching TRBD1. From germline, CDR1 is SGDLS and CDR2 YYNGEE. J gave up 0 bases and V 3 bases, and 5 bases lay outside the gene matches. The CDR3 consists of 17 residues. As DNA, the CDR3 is TGTGCCAGCAGCGCGAGGGGACAGGGGGCAAGCACAGATACGCAGTATTTT. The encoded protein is CASSARGQGASTDTQYF.

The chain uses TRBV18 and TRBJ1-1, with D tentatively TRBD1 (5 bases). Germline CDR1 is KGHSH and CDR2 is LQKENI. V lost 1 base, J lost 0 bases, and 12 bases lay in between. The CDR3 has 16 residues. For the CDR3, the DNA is TGTGCCAGCTCACCACGTGGGGGGGTGATGAACACTGAAGCTTTCTTT. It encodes CASSPRGGVMNTEAFF.

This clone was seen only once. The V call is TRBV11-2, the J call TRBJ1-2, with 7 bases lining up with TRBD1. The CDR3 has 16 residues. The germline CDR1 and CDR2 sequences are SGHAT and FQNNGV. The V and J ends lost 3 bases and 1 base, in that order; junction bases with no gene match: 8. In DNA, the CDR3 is TGTGCCAGCAGCTTGTTGAACCGGGACAGTAACTATGGCTACACCTTC. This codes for CASSLLNRDSNYGYTF.

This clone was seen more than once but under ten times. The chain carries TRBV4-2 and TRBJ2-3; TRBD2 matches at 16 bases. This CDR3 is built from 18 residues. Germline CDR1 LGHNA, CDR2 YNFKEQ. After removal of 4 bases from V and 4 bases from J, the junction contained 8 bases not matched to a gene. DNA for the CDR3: TGTGCCAGCAGCCGGGCCGGGACTAGCGGGGGGGCCCCAGATACGCAGTATTTT. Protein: CASSRAGTSGGAPDTQYF.